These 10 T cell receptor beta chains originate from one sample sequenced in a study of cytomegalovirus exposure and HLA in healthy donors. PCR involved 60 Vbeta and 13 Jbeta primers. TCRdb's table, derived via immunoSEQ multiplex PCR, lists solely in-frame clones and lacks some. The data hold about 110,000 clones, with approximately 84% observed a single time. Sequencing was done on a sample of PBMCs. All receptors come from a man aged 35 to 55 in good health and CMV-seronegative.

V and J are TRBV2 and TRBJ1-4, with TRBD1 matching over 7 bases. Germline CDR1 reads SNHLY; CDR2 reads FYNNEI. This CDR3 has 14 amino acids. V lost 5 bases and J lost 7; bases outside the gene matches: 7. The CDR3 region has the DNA TGTGCCAGCAGTCGACAGGGAAGCGGTGAAAAACTGTTTTTT. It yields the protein CASSRQGSGEKLFF.

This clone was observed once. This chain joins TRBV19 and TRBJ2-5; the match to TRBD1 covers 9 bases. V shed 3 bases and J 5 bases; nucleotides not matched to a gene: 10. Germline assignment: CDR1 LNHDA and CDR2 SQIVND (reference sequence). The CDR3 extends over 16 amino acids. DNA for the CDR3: TGTGCCAGTAGTATTTCACAGGGGGCGCAAGGGGAGACCCAGTACTTC. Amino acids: CASSISQGAQGETQYF.

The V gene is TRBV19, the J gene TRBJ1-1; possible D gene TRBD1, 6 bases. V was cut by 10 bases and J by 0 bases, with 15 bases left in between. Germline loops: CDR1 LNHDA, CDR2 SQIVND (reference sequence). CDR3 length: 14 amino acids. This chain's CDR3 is CAISAGTLNTEAFF. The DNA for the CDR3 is TGTGCCATTTCTGCCGGGACACTGAACACTGAAGCTTTCTTT.

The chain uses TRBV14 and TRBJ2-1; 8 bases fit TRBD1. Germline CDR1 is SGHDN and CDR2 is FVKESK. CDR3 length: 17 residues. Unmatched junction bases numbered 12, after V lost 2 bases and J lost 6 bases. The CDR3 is CASSQRGRGQVGNEQFF. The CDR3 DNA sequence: TGTGCCAGCAGCCAAAGGGGCAGGGGGCAGGTCGGCAATGAGCAGTTCTTC. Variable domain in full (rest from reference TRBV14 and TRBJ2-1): EAGVTQFPSHSVIEKGQTVTLRCDPISGHDNLYWYRRVMGKEIKFLLHFVKESKQDESGMPNNRFLAERTGGTYSTLKVQPAELEDSGVYFCASSQRGRGQVGNEQFFGPGTRLTVL.

CDR3 DNA sequence: TGTGCCAGCAGGCGTTCCCAAGAGACCCAGTACTTC. It codes for CASRRSQETQYF. This chain uses TRBV2 with TRBJ2-5; D not resolved. Trimming removed 6 bases at V and 1 base at J, with 6 bases between. The CDR3 runs 12 residues. The germline gives CDR1 SNHLY, CDR2 FYNNEI. The complete variable domain, with remaining parts taken from reference TRBV2 and TRBJ2-5, reads EPEVTQTPSHQVTQMGQEVILRCVPISNHLYFYWYRQILGQKVEFLVSFYNNEISEKSEIFDDQFSVERPDGSNFTLKIRSTKLEDSAMYFCASRRSQETQYFGPGTRLLVL.

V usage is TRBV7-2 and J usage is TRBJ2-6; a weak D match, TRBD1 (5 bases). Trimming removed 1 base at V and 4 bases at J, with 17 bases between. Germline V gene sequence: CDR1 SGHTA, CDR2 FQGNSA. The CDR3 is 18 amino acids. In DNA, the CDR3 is TGTGCCAGCAGCTTAGGGGCCAGGGAAAGAGCAGGGGCCAACGTCCTGACTTTC. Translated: CASSLGARERAGANVLTF.

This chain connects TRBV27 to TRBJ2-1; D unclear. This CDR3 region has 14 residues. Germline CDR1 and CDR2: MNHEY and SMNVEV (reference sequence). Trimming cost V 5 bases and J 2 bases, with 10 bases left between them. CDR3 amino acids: CASSVQEAYNEQFF. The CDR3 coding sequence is TGTGCCAGCAGTGTTCAAGAGGCCTACAATGAGCAGTTCTTC.

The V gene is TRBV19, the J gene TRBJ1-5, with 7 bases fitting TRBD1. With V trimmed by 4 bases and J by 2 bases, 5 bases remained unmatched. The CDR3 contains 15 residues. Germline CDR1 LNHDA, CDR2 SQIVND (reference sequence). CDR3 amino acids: CASSTYRGGNQPQHF. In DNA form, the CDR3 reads TGTGCCAGTAGTACCTACAGGGGTGGCAATCAGCCCCAGCATTTT.

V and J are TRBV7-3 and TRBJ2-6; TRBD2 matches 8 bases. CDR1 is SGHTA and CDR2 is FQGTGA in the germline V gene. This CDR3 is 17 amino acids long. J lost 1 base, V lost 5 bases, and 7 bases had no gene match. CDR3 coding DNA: TGTGCCAGCAGCCCCGCGGCGGGAGGATCTGGGGCCAACGTCCTGACTTTC. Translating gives CASSPAAGGSGANVLTF.

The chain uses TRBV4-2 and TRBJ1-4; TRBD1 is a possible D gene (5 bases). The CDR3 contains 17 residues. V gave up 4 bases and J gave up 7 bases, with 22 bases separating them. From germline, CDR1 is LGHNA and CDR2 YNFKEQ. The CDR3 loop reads CASSRQTQAGQSEKLFF. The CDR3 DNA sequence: TGTGCCAGCAGCCGACAAACTCAGGCGGGGCAAAGTGAAAAACTGTTTTTT.